Below, 13 T cell receptor beta chains from the same sample are listed, as sequenced in a study of OX40 agonist ivuxolimab in advanced cancers. Sequencing was performed with immunoSEQ multiplex PCR; in TCRdb, only in-frame clones are kept and a portion is missing. The sample yields roughly 74,000 clones, about 92% seen once. This sample comprised CD4+ or CD8+ T cells sorted from blood, obtained in a trial of the OX40 agonist ivuxolimab. The receptors were sampled from an adult with an advanced solid tumor such as melanoma, head and neck, liver or kidney cancer.

This clone has just one count. V and J are TRBV5-1 and TRBJ1-3; perhaps TRBD1 as D (6 bases). The DNA end is more similar to TRBJ2-2, so the J call may be wrong. There are 15 residues in the CDR3. Germline V CDR1 and CDR2: SGHRS, YFSETQ. The CDR3 DNA sequence: TGCGCCAGCAGGTGGGACATATCGAACACCGGGGAGCTGTTTTTT. Its protein product is CASRWDISNTGELFF.

V is TRBV5-1 and J is TRBJ2-5; tentative D call: TRBD2 (7 bases). Trimming cost V 4 bases and J 2 bases, with 21 bases left between them. The CDR3 covers 17 residues. Germline CDR1 SGHRS, CDR2 YFSETQ. The CDR3 region has the DNA TGCGCCAGCAGCCCGGCCGACGGGGGGCCGGGACAAGAGACCCAGTACTTC. It translates to CASSPADGGPGQETQYF.

The chain employs TRBV5-6 and TRBJ1-5; D unresolved. The CDR3 sequence is 16 residues long. Germline CDR1 SGHDT, CDR2 YYEEEE. V lost 2 bases and J 0 bases, leaving 12 bases between the germline ends. The CDR3 bases are TGTGCCAGCAGCTTAACGATCGCAGATAGCAATCAGCCCCAGCATTTT. Translation: CASSLTIADSNQPQHF.

The gene calls are TRBV7-6 and TRBJ1-6; 8 bases map to TRBD1. This CDR3 has 21 amino acids. Germline assignment: CDR1 SGHVS and CDR2 FNYEAQ. Trimming took 3 bases from V and 0 from J; bases not matched to a gene: 16. CDR3 DNA sequence: TGTGCCAGCAGCTTGTTGCCCTGGGACAGGCCCCCGAGCTCCTATAATTCACCCCTCCACTTT. Its protein is CASSLLPWDRPPSSYNSPLHF.

The chain employs TRBV13 and TRBJ2-7, with D tentatively TRBD1 (6 bases). CDR3 length equals 13 residues. CDR1 is PRHDT and CDR2 is FYEKMQ in the germline V gene (reference sequence). V was cut by 2 bases and J by 5 bases, with 10 bases left in between. CDR3 nucleotides: TGTGCCAGCAGCTTAAGGGGGACCCACGAGCAGTACTTC. This codes for CASSLRGTHEQYF.

The chain combines TRBV4-1 with TRBJ2-1, with a tentative D call TRBD2 (5 bases). Germline V gene data show CDR1 as MGHRA and CDR2 as YSYEKL. V was clipped by 1 base and J by 0 bases, with 13 bases between them. This CDR3 is built from 17 residues. The CDR3 sequence is CASSQAPPGNSYNEQFF. CDR3 sequence (DNA): TGCGCCAGCAGCCAAGCTCCCCCCGGGAACTCCTACAATGAGCAGTTCTTC.

The chain uses TRBV12-2 and TRBJ2-3. TRBV12-2 is tagged as a pseudogene. This CDR3 comprises 13 residues. CDR3 DNA: TGTGCAAGTCGCCCGTACGGCACAGATACGCAGTATTTT. Residues: CASRPYGTDTQYF.

This clone has more than one count but fewer than ten. CDR3: CASSHPGTYNEQFF. The CDR3, as DNA: TGTGCCAGCAGCCATCCGGGGACCTACAATGAGCAGTTCTTC. The chain couples TRBV7-2 to TRBJ2-1, with D maybe TRBD2 (5 bases). V was cut by 5 bases and J by 2 bases, with 10 bases left in between. Germline CDR1 and CDR2: SGHTA and FQGNSA. The length of the CDR3 is 14 residues.

The V call is TRBV4-2, the J call TRBJ1-6; perhaps TRBD1 as D (5 bases). Germline CDR1 is LGHNA and CDR2 is YNFKEQ. The CDR3 loop spans 20 amino acids. V was clipped by 2 bases and J by 10 bases, with 30 bases between them. The DNA for the CDR3 is TGTGCCAGCAGCCAAAGAGGAGAGATTTGGGACGGAGGCCCGGGATCACCCCTCCACTTT. Protein: CASSQRGEIWDGGPGSPLHF.

The chain joins TRBV10-3 to TRBJ2-7; 8 nucleotides agree with TRBD2. The CDR3 has 14 residues. CDR1 ENHRY and CDR2 SYGVKD come from the germline V gene. Losses at the gene ends were 2 bases for V and 4 bases for J; bases not matched to a gene: 4. This chain's CDR3 is CAISEGLAWYEQYF. CDR3 sequence (DNA): TGTGCCATCAGTGAGGGACTAGCCTGGTACGAGCAGTACTTC.

The chain is built from TRBV7-9 and TRBJ1-1; D is undetermined. The CDR3 runs 12 residues. The germline gives CDR1 SEHNR, CDR2 FQNEAQ (reference sequence). The V and J ends lost 5 bases and 1 base respectively, with 5 bases between them. CDR3 region: CASSPRNTEAFF. CDR3 nucleotides: TGTGCCAGCAGCCCACGGAACACTGAAGCTTTCTTT.

The V call is TRBV27, the J call TRBJ2-7; D is undetermined. Trimming shortened V by 6 bases and J by 7 bases, and 19 bases separated the two germline ends. CDR3 size: 14 residues. Germline V gene sequence: CDR1 MNHEY, CDR2 SMNVEV (reference sequence). CDR3 sequence (DNA): TGTGCCAGCAGACCGGGCCCCGACCAGATTGAGCAGTACTTC. It yields the protein CASRPGPDQIEQYF.

CDR3 bases: TGTGCCAGCAAGGGCGATCAGGGGTCTGGAAACACCATATATTTT. Amino acids: CASKGDQGSGNTIYF. The chain carries TRBV6-5 and TRBJ1-3; D may be TRBD1 (6 bases). The CDR3 extends over 15 amino acids. Germline V CDR1 and CDR2: MNHEY, SVGAGI. V was pared by 7 bases and J by 1 base, with 14 bases between.